The next 2 T cell receptor beta chains were all read from a single sample in a study of blood T cell repertoires in COVID-19. The assay was immunoSEQ multiplex PCR, and TCRdb's table has in-frame clones only and misses some. The sample contains 110,000 or so clones, roughly 91% of which appear only once. The sample was peripheral blood. The receptors come from a human donor with acute or convalescent COVID-19. The donor label of this sample is uncertain.

The chain links TRBV2 to TRBJ2-1, with 13 nucleotides matching TRBD2. This CDR3 is built from 16 residues. Germline assignment: CDR1 SNHLY and CDR2 FYNNEI. The trim removed 6 bases at V and 6 bases at J, leaving 8 bases unmatched. In nucleotides, the CDR3 is TGTGCCAGCAGAAGACTTAGGACTAGCGGGAGCAATGAGCAGTTCTTC. It is translated as CASRRLRTSGSNEQFF.

The chain couples TRBV6-4 to TRBJ2-1; 11 bases fit TRBD2. Germline CDR1 is MRHNA and CDR2 is SNTAGT. The CDR3 runs to 14 residues. Unmatched junction bases numbered 4, after V lost 6 bases and J lost 6 bases. In nucleotides, the CDR3 is TGTGCCAGCAGCCTAGCGGGGGGACCCAATGAGCAGTTCTTC. Its protein is CASSLAGGPNEQFF.